This entry concerns a single T cell receptor beta chain. This CDR3 is 15 amino acids long. In germline, CDR1 is LGHNA, CDR2 YSLEER. Trimming took off 3 bases at V and 0 bases at J, with 9 bases between the two ends. The sample belongs to a study of identifying expanded T cells in peripheral blood. Generated by immunoSEQ multiplex PCR, the TCRdb table keeps only in-frame clones and is missing some. The top ten clones hold less than 20% of a sample with around 82,000 clones, roughly 84% of them seen once. This clonotype was sampled from a person aged 18 to 69 in good health. The genes are TRBV4-3 and TRBJ1-5, with a weak D call TRBD1 (6 bases). The sequenced sample consisted of blood. CDR3 nucleotide sequence: TGCGCCAGCAGCCAGGTACAGGGTAGCAATCAGCCCCAGCATTTT. It yields the protein CASSQVQGSNQPQHF.